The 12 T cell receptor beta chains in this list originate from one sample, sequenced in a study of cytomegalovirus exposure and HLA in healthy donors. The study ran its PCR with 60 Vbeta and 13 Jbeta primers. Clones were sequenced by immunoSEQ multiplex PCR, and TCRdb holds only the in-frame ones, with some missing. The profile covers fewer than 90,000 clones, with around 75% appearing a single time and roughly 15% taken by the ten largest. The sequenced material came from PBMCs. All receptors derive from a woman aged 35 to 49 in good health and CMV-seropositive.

CDR3 sequence reads: CASSVFDRPANYGYTF. CDR3 DNA: TGTGCCAGCAGCGTCTTTGACAGGCCAGCTAACTATGGCTACACCTTC. The J gene is TRBJ1-2, the V gene TRBV9; D might be TRBD1 (6 bases). This CDR3 region has 16 residues. V was clipped by 2 bases and J by 0 bases, with 14 bases between them. Germline V lookup: CDR1 SGDLS, CDR2 YYNGEE.

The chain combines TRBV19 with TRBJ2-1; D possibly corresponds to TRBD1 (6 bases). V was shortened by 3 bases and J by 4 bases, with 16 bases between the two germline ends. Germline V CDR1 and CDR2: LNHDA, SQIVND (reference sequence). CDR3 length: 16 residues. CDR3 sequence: CASSILGTLPYNEQFF. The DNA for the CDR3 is TGTGCCAGTAGTATTCTCGGGACACTACCTTACAATGAGCAGTTCTTC.

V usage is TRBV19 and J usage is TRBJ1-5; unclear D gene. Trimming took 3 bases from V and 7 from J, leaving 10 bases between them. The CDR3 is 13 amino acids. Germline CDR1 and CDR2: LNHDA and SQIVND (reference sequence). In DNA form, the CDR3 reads TGTGCCAGTAGTATCGGAGGGTACCAGCCCCAGCATTTT. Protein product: CASSIGGYQPQHF.

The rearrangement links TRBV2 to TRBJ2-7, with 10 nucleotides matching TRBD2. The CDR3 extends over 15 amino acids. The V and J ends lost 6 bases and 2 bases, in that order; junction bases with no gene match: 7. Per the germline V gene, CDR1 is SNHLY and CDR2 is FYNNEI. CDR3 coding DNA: TGTGCCAGCAGCCGAAGCGGGGGGGAGACCTACGAGCAGTACTTC. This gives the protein CASSRSGGETYEQYF.

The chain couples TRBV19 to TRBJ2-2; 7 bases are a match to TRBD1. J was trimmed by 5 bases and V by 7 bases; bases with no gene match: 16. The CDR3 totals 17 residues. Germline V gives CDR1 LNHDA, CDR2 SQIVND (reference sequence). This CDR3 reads CASKSREQGMGTGELFF. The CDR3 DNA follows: TGTGCCAGTAAATCCCGCGAACAGGGGATGGGTACCGGGGAGCTGTTTTTT.

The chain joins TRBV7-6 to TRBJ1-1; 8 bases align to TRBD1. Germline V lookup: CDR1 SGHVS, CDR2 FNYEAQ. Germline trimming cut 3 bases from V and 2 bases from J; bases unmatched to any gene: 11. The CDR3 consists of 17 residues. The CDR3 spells CASSFSKDRATNTEAFF. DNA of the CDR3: TGTGCCAGCAGCTTTTCAAAGGACAGGGCGACTAACACTGAAGCTTTCTTT.

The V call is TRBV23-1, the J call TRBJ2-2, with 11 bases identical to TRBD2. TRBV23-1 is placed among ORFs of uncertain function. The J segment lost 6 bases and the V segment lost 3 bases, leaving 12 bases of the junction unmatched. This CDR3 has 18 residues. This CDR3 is CASSQSLAGAPGAGELFF. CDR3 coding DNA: TGCGCCAGCAGTCAGTCACTAGCGGGGGCCCCGGGGGCCGGGGAGCTGTTTTTT.

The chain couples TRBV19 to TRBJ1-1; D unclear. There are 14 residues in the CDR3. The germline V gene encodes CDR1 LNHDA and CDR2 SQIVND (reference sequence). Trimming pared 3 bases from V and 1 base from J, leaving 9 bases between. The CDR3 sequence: CASSIGRENTEAFF. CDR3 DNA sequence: TGTGCCAGTAGTATCGGACGGGAGAACACTGAAGCTTTCTTT.

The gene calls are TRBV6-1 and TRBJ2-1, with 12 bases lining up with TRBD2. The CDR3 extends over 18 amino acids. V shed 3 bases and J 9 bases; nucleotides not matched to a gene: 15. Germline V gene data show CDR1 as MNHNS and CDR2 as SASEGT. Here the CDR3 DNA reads TGTGCCAGCAGTGATCCACACACTACTAGCGGGAGGAGATTTGAGCAGTTCTTC. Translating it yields CASSDPHTTSGRRFEQFF.

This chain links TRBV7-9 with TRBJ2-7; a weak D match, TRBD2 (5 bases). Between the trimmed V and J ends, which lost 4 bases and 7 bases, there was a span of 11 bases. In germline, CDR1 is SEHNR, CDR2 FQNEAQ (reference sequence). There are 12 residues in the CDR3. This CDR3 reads CASSSGRGEQYF. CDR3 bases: TGTGCCAGCAGCTCCGGACGAGGGGAGCAGTACTTC.

The chain's CDR3 is CASSPRASSNEQFF. CDR3 coding DNA: TGTGCCAGCAGCCCCCGGGCTAGCTCCAATGAGCAGTTCTTC. The chain recombines TRBV7-2 with TRBJ2-1, with a weak D call TRBD2 (5 bases). In germline, CDR1 is SGHTA, CDR2 FQGNSA. This CDR3 region has 14 residues. V was pared by 5 bases and J by 6 bases, with 14 bases between.

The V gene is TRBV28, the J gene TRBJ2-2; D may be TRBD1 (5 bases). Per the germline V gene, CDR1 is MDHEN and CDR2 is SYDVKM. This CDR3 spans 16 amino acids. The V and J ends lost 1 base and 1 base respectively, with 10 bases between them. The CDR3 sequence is CASSLLAGKNTGELFF. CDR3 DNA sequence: TGTGCCAGCAGTTTATTGGCAGGGAAGAACACCGGGGAGCTGTTTTTT.